The subject of this entry is one T cell receptor beta chain. The PCR ran on 60 Vbeta and 13 Jbeta primers. Profiled with immunoSEQ multiplex PCR; TCRdb holds only in-frame clones, not every one. The data contain about 160,000 clones, less than 85% of them seen just once; the ten biggest clones take up 3.5% to 5%. Germline CDR1 SGHDN, CDR2 FVKESK. V was pared by 4 bases and J by 10 bases, with 18 bases between. The CDR3 runs to 14 residues. This specimen comes from a study of cytomegalovirus exposure and HLA in healthy donors. This chain links TRBV14 with TRBJ2-3, with D hard to call. The sequencing input was PBMCs. The clonotype comes from a man aged 40-50 years in good health and CMV-seronegative. CDR3 region: CASSPRPSYDPQYF. CDR3 nucleotides: TGTGCCAGCAGCCCACGACCTAGTTATGATCCGCAGTATTTT. The full variable domain, completed using reference TRBV14 and TRBJ2-3, is EAGVTQFPSHSVIEKGQTVTLRCDPISGHDNLYWYRRVMGKEIKFLLHFVKESKQDESGMPNNRFLAERTGGTYSTLKVQPAELEDSGVYFCASSPRPSYDPQYFGPGTRLTVL.